Below, 23 T cell receptor beta chains from the same sample are listed, as sequenced in a study of blood T cell repertoires in COVID-19. Assay used: immunoSEQ multiplex PCR; TCRdb lists only in-frame clones, some missing. The table lists around 360,000 clones, approximately 89% of them singletons, with about 10% in the top ten. The source material was peripheral blood. Receptor source: a woman between 25 and 40 years old with COVID-19, enrolled during active disease.

The CDR3 loop reads CASSILGHNQPQHF. Here the CDR3 DNA reads TGTGCCAGTAGTATATTGGGCCACAATCAGCCCCAGCATTTT. The J gene is TRBJ1-5, the V gene TRBV19, with D uncertain. CDR1 and CDR2 (germline): LNHDA, SQIVND (reference sequence). The ends were cut back, 2 bases at V and 3 bases at J, with 8 bases in the middle. This CDR3 comprises 14 residues.

This chain links TRBV5-1 with TRBJ2-1, with TRBD2 matching over 14 bases. The CDR3 extends over 15 amino acids. Germline CDR1 is SGHRS and CDR2 is YFSETQ. The trim removed 4 bases at V and 5 bases at J, leaving 2 bases unmatched. The CDR3 bases are TGCGCCAGCAGCGGGGGACTAGCGGGAGACAATGAGCAGTTCTTC. It codes for CASSGGLAGDNEQFF.

The chain carries TRBV28 and TRBJ2-5; D possibly corresponds to TRBD1 (5 bases). The CDR3 runs 15 residues. Germline V CDR1 and CDR2: MDHEN, SYDVKM. Trimming pared 6 bases from V and 0 bases from J, leaving 14 bases between. The CDR3 loop is CASRGSAGHQETQYF. In nucleotides, the CDR3 is TGTGCCAGCAGGGGGTCGGCAGGGCACCAAGAGACCCAGTACTTC.

The chain joins TRBV2 to TRBJ2-7; D uncertain. V gave up 6 bases and J gave up 3 bases, with 3 bases separating them. CDR3 length: 10 amino acids. The germline gives CDR1 SNHLY, CDR2 FYNNEI. The CDR3 sequence is CASSRYEQYF. CDR3 DNA sequence: TGTGCCAGCAGCCGCTACGAGCAGTACTTC.

V is TRBV9 and J is TRBJ1-4, with TRBD1 as a possible D gene (5 bases). From germline, CDR1 is SGDLS and CDR2 YYNGEE. This CDR3 comprises 15 residues. V lost 0 bases to trimming and J lost 8 bases, with 14 bases between them. DNA for the CDR3: TGTGCCAGCAGCGTAGGGGTTCAGGGTGGCGAAAAACTGTTTTTT. Protein product: CASSVGVQGGEKLFF.

This sequence joins TRBV4-1 and TRBJ1-5; possible D gene TRBD1, 6 bases. The CDR3 extends over 14 amino acids. V lost 4 bases, J lost 6 bases, and 13 bases lay in between. CDR1 is MGHRA and CDR2 is YSYEKL in the germline V gene. The CDR3 region is CASSLGGAGQPQHF. The CDR3 bases are TGCGCCAGCAGCCTGGGGGGGGCAGGTCAGCCCCAGCATTTT.

As DNA, the CDR3 is TGTGCCAGCAGCTTACGACAGAGTGGGACCGGGGAGCTGTTTTTT. Translation gives CASSLRQSGTGELFF. V gene TRBV7-8 combines with J gene TRBJ2-2, with D possibly matching TRBD1 (5 bases). This CDR3 is 15 amino acids long. V was trimmed by 2 bases and J by 5 bases, leaving 12 bases between them. The germline CDR1 and CDR2 sequences are SGHVS and FQNEAQ.

This chain connects TRBV18 to TRBJ2-7; 9 bases align to TRBD1. Germline V gene data show CDR1 as KGHSH and CDR2 as LQKENI. V dropped 3 bases and J dropped 1; count of bases not matched to a gene: 10. The CDR3 runs 17 residues. CDR3 sequence (DNA): TGTGCCAGCTCACCGAAGCCCTCCGGGACAGGGTCCTACGAGCAGTACTTC. Its translation: CASSPKPSGTGSYEQYF.

The V call is TRBV6-6, the J call TRBJ2-1; TRBD2 agrees at 10 bases. The germline V gene has CDR1 MNHNY and CDR2 SVGAGI (reference sequence). V dropped 9 bases and J dropped 4; count of bases not matched to a gene: 3. This CDR3 is 13 amino acids long. CDR3 residues: CASRTSGYNEQFF. Here the CDR3 DNA reads TGTGCCAGTCGGACTAGCGGATACAATGAGCAGTTCTTC.

This chain uses TRBV7-8 with TRBJ2-7, with D possibly matching TRBD1 (6 bases). This CDR3 spans 14 amino acids. Trimming removed 2 bases at V and 3 bases at J, with 11 bases between. Germline V gene sequence: CDR1 SGHVS, CDR2 FQNEAQ. The DNA of the CDR3 is TGTGCCAGCAGCTTACAATTGACAGGCTACGAGCAGTACTTC. Its protein is CASSLQLTGYEQYF.

This chain links TRBV2 with TRBJ2-7; TRBD1 is a possible D gene (5 bases). Deletions cut 6 bases from V and 4 bases from J, with 16 bases between. The CDR3 is made up of 14 amino acids. The germline V gene has CDR1 SNHLY and CDR2 FYNNEI. CDR3 loop: CASSHDSDSYEQYF. CDR3 nucleotides: TGTGCCAGCAGCCACGACAGTGACTCATACGAGCAGTACTTC.

The genes are TRBV6-5 and TRBJ1-3; D is possibly TRBD1 (5 bases). The V gene's germline CDR1 is MNHEY and CDR2 SVGAGI. The CDR3 spans 15 residues. The germline V and J ends were trimmed by 2 bases and 3 bases, with 11 bases remaining between them. CDR3 sequence (DNA): TGTGCCAGCAGTTACGGGGCCCAGGGTGGAAACACCATATATTTT. Translation: CASSYGAQGGNTIYF.

There are a few counts of this clone. The sample holds other DNA sequences that translate to the same CDR3. The CDR3 sequence: CASSQGQGGQPQHF. The CDR3 DNA sequence: TGTGCCAGCAGCCAAGGACAGGGAGGTCAGCCCCAGCATTTT. This chain joins TRBV3-1 (or the pseudogene TRBV3-2) and TRBJ1-5; 7 bases fit TRBD1. Germline trimming cut 1 base from V and 6 bases from J; bases unmatched to any gene: 3. In germline, CDR1 is LGHDT, CDR2 YNNKEL (reference sequence). This CDR3 is built from 14 residues.

V and J are TRBV28 and TRBJ1-2; D unresolved. The CDR3 sequence is 13 residues long. Trimming cost V 5 bases and J 6 bases, with 13 bases left between them. CDR1 and CDR2 from the germline V gene are MDHEN and SYDVKM. This CDR3 reads CASSADSWDGYTF. CDR3 sequence (DNA): TGTGCCAGCAGTGCCGACTCCTGGGATGGCTACACCTTC.

The chain has TRBV5-6 and TRBJ2-6, with 13 bases identical to TRBD2. Germline V gives CDR1 SGHDT, CDR2 YYEEEE. The CDR3 extends over 18 amino acids. V lost 1 base, J lost 4 bases, and 5 bases stayed unmatched. CDR3 coding DNA: TGTGCCAGCAGCTTGTTAGGGACTAGCGGGGTCGGGGCCAACGTCCTGACTTTC. It encodes CASSLLGTSGVGANVLTF. The full variable domain, in which reference TRBV5-6 and TRBJ2-6 provide the parts outside the CDR3, is DAGVTQSPTHLIKTRGQQVTLRCSPKSGHDTVSWYQQALGQGPQFIFQYYEEEERQRGNFPDRFSGHQFPNYSSELNVNALLLGDSALYLCASSLLGTSGVGANVLTFGAGSRLTVL.

The V gene is TRBV4-3, the J gene TRBJ2-7; 9 bases match TRBD2. The V and J ends lost 3 bases and 6 bases, in that order; junction bases with no gene match: 9. The CDR3 is 15 residues long. Germline lookup yields CDR1 LGHNA and CDR2 YSLEER. CDR3 in amino acids: CASSHRLAARGEQYF. CDR3 in DNA: TGCGCCAGCAGCCACCGACTAGCGGCCCGAGGCGAGCAGTACTTC.

The V gene is TRBV6-5, the J gene TRBJ1-6; tentatively, D is TRBD1 (6 bases). Germline V gene data show CDR1 as MNHEY and CDR2 as SVGAGI. CDR3 length: 16 amino acids. The V and J ends lost 4 bases and 3 bases respectively, with 13 bases between them. CDR3 protein: CASSFVTGVYNSPLHF. The CDR3 region has the DNA TGTGCCAGCAGTTTTGTGACAGGTGTCTATAATTCACCCCTCCACTTT.

The rearrangement links TRBV4-3 to TRBJ2-6; possible D gene TRBD2, 6 bases. Germline CDR1 LGHNA, CDR2 YSLEER. Deletions cut 0 bases from V and 4 bases from J, with 22 bases between. This CDR3 is 20 amino acids long. In DNA, the CDR3 is TGCGCCAGCAGCCAAGATCCGGAGGGCGTCGGCTTGTGGGGGGCCAACGTCCTGACTTTC. This encodes CASSQDPEGVGLWGANVLTF.

The chain links TRBV24-1 to TRBJ1-1, with D possibly TRBD1 on 5 matching bases. Trimming took 10 bases from V and 7 from J, leaving 9 bases between them. Germline CDR1 is KGHDR and CDR2 is SFDVKD. The CDR3 extends over 10 amino acids. Here the CDR3 reads CATGGGEAFF. The CDR3 nucleotides are TGTGCCACGGGGGGGGGTGAAGCTTTCTTT.

This sequence joins TRBV14 and TRBJ2-2, with a weak D call TRBD1 (7 bases). CDR3 size: 15 residues. V was pared by 0 bases and J by 5 bases, with 10 bases between. The germline V gene has CDR1 SGHDN and CDR2 FVKESK. Written as DNA, the CDR3 is TGTGCCAGCAGCCAAGATCCAGGGGGGACCGGGGAGCTGTTTTTT. It specifies CASSQDPGGTGELFF.

The chain uses TRBV5-1 and TRBJ1-2, with 7 bases aligning to TRBD1. J lost 7 bases, V lost 4 bases, and 10 bases had no gene match. The CDR3 consists of 14 residues. The germline CDR1 and CDR2 sequences are SGHRS and YFSETQ. The CDR3 region is CASSLPTGSGGYTF. The CDR3 bases are TGCGCCAGCAGCCTACCGACAGGGTCGGGTGGCTACACCTTC. Full variable domain (rest looked up from reference TRBV5-1 and TRBJ1-2): KAGVTQTPRYLIKTRGQQVTLSCSPISGHRSVSWYQQTPGQGLQFLFEYFSETQRNKGNFPGRFSGRQFSNSRSEMNVSTLELGDSALYLCASSLPTGSGGYTFGSGTRLTVV.

This clone was observed a handful of times. This rearrangement joins TRBV6-2 or TRBV6-3 to TRBJ1-1; D not resolved. Trimming removed 5 bases from V and 7 bases from J, with 8 bases in between. From germline, CDR1 is MNHEY and CDR2 SVGEGT. This CDR3 contains 11 residues. The CDR3, as DNA: TGTGCCAGCAGTGGCGGGATTGAAGCTTTCTTT. Its protein product is CASSGGIEAFF.

J is TRBJ1-4 and V is TRBV2; maybe TRBD1 (5 bases). Trimming took 4 bases from V and 1 from J, leaving 13 bases between them. Germline CDR1 is SNHLY and CDR2 is FYNNEI. The CDR3 covers 16 residues. Written as DNA, the CDR3 is TGTGCCAGCAGTGGGGGAGGGGATGGAACTAATGAAAAACTGTTTTTT. This encodes CASSGGGDGTNEKLFF.